This TCR beta chain derives from a study of Ad26.COV2.S vaccination and SARS-CoV-2 variants. This sample's treatment: around 19 received Ad26.COV2.S at low or high dose, single or two shots; about 5 received placebo; per-sample allocation not given. Sampling happened 63 days after the first vaccine or placebo injection. The repertoire was sequenced with immunoSEQ multiplex PCR; TCRdb's copy has only in-frame clones and lacks some. The sample consists of about half a million clones, roughly 87% of them appearing once. Trimming stripped 4 bases from V and 0 bases from J, with 10 bases between. The CDR3 has 14 residues. Looked up from germline, CDR1 is SGHRS and CDR2 is YFSETQ.

Specimen: peripheral blood, collected in a trial of Ad26.COV2.S vaccine versus placebo. This chain connects TRBV5-1 to TRBJ1-1; D is unresolved. The sequence was obtained from a person aged 18-60 years who received the Ad26.COV2.S COVID-19 vaccine or a placebo. The CDR3 protein is CASSRQALNTEAFF. CDR3 nucleotide sequence: TGCGCCAGCAGCCGGCAGGCTTTGAACACTGAAGCTTTCTTT. Together with reference TRBV5-1 and TRBJ1-1, the CDR3 gives the full variable domain: KAGVTQTPRYLIKTRGQQVTLSCSPISGHRSVSWYQQTPGQGLQFLFEYFSETQRNKGNFPGRFSGRQFSNSRSEMNVSTLELGDSALYLCASSRQALNTEAFFGQGTRLTVV.